This T cell receptor beta chain appears in the sequencing data of a study of CD4+ T cells in melanoma. Data came from immunoSEQ multiplex PCR; TCRdb stores just in-frame clones and leaves some out. Of about 140,000 clones in the sample, 85% to 95% were seen once. Study observations and caveats: Reportedly, melanoma neoantigen-specific CD4+ T cells showed varied differentiation states. CD8+ T cell, macrophage and B cell function reportedly correlated with neoantigen-specific CD4+ T cells.

Notes on this clone: Antigen specificity is unknown.

Trimming removed 3 bases from V and 5 bases from J; junction bases left unmatched: 12. This CDR3 is built from 15 residues. Germline V CDR1 and CDR2: GTSNPN, SVGIG (reference sequence). The chain couples TRBV30 to TRBJ1-2; 7 nucleotides line up with TRBD1. The receptor's source is a human donor with melanoma. The CDR3 nucleotides are TGTGCCTGGAGGACCGCCGGGACAGCAAAATATGGCTACACCTTC. Its protein is CAWRTAGTAKYGYTF.